The clone carrying this T cell receptor (beta chain) was observed at least ten times. Its antigen is not identified. This sample stems from a study of CD8+CD57+ T cells in acquired aplastic anemia. By flow cytometry, patients selected for sequencing had shown an expansion of CD8+CD57+ cells. Each of the patients presented with severe acquired aplastic anemia. Trimming shortened V by 5 bases and J by 5 bases, and 14 bases separated the two germline ends. The CDR3 is 14 amino acids. Germline V gene data show CDR1 as LNHNV and CDR2 as YYDKDF (reference sequence). Study results and caveats: Overlapping CD8+ CDR3 repertoires of patients and controls contained twenty-nine shared sequences. No significant difference in CD8+ Simpson's diversity was found between patients and controls.

TCR beta VDJ and CDR3 profiles were obtained from a genomic DNA template. TCRdb recomputed calls from the reads with MiXCR, one row per CDR3 protein. The table includes over 150,000 distinct CDR3 sequences, 60% to 80% detected once. This sequence was found in a human donor with aplastic anemia. V and J are TRBV15 and TRBJ2-3; D gene uncertain. Material for sequencing was sorted CD4+, CD8+, or CD8+CD57+ T cells (not recorded which) from PBMCs. CDR3 protein: CATSHVGIGDTQYF. The CDR3, as DNA: TGTGCCACCAGCCACGTTGGGATAGGAGATACGCAGTATTTT.